The 8 T cell receptor beta chains presented below share a single source sample, sequenced in a study of human T cells and chemical hapten exposure. This sample's time point: pre-sensitization, week 0. Treatment given: therapeutic diphenylcyclopropenone sensitization with weekly scalp DPC. TCRdb analysed the RACE reads with MiXCR anew, one entry per CDR3 protein. Here the sample spans about 380,000 distinct CDR3 sequences, roughly 4.6% being singletons. The specimen was whole blood, collected in connection with sensitization to the hapten diphenylcyclopropenone (DPC). These receptors all stem from a woman aged 45-59 years with alopecia areata. Some clones in this sample may be carry-over from other donors' samples.

The chain is built from TRBV6-5 and TRBJ1-2, with D hard to call. Trimming shortened V by 6 bases and J by 4 bases, and 12 bases separated the two germline ends. CDR3 length: 13 residues. Looked up from germline, CDR1 is MNHEY and CDR2 is SVGAGI. This CDR3 reads CASRETESYGYTF. The CDR3 DNA follows: TGTGCCAGCAGGGAGACGGAGTCCTATGGCTACACCTTC.

This clonotype was counted a few times. The chain is built from TRBV3-1 and TRBJ1-2; no reliable D call. The ends were cut back, 1 base at V and 3 bases at J, with 18 bases in the middle. This CDR3 comprises 17 residues. Per germline, CDR1 LGHDT and CDR2 YNNKEL (reference sequence). The CDR3 DNA follows: TGTGCCAGCAGCCAAGCAACGTTGACGGCATTTTACTATGGCTACACCTTC. Protein: CASSQATLTAFYYGYTF. Drawing the rest from reference TRBV3-1 and TRBJ1-2, the complete variable domain is DTAVSQTPKYLVTQMGNDKSIKCEQNLGHDTMYWYKQDSKKFLKIMFSYNNKELIINETVPNRFSPKSPDKAHLNLHINSLELGDSAVYFCASSQATLTAFYYGYTFGSGTRLTVV.

There are many counts of this clonotype. This chain joins TRBV29-1 and TRBJ2-2; D may be TRBD1 (5 bases). The CDR3 sequence is 13 residues long. Germline-derived CDR1 and CDR2 are SQVTM and ANQGSEA. With 6 bases removed from V and 1 base from J, the gap between germline ends came to 9 bases. The CDR3 spells CSVDSENTGELFF. CDR3 nucleotides: TGCAGCGTCGACAGTGAGAACACCGGGGAGCTGTTTTTT.

CDR3 region: CSARGTGSYNSPLHF. The CDR3 DNA reads as TGCAGTGCTAGGGGGACAGGGTCCTATAATTCACCCCTCCACTTT. The rearrangement joins TRBV20-1 to TRBJ1-6; 9 bases are shared with TRBD1. The germline V gene encodes CDR1 DFQATT and CDR2 SNEGSKA (reference sequence). The CDR3 contains 15 residues. After removal of 3 bases from V and 1 base from J, the junction contained 1 base not matched to a gene.

This clonotype appeared many times. The chain has TRBV7-9 and TRBJ1-4, with unresolved D. Trimming shortened V by 3 bases and J by 8 bases, and 10 bases separated the two germline ends. The CDR3 runs to 13 residues. The V gene's germline CDR1 is SEHNR and CDR2 FQNEAQ (reference sequence). CDR3 amino acids: CASSFGGVEKLFF. The CDR3 nucleotides are TGTGCCAGCAGCTTCGGCGGAGTGGAAAAACTGTTTTTT.

This clonotype occurred many times. The chain combines TRBV18 with TRBJ1-5; D perhaps matches TRBD1 (5 bases). The CDR3 spans 15 residues. Germline V lookup: CDR1 KGHSH, CDR2 LQKENI. Trimming took 1 base from V and 6 from J, leaving 13 bases between them. CDR3 region: CASSPQSGDGQPQHF. The DNA for the CDR3 is TGTGCCAGCTCACCACAATCCGGGGACGGTCAGCCCCAGCATTTT. Complete variable domain (other parts from reference TRBV18 and TRBJ1-5): NAGVMQNPRHLVRRRGQEARLRCSPMKGHSHVYWYRQLPEEGLKFMVYLQKENIIDESGMPKERFSAEFPKEGPSILRIQQVVRGDSAAYFCASSPQSGDGQPQHFGDGTRLSIL.

The chain joins TRBV6-1 to TRBJ2-3, with D perhaps TRBD2 (6 bases). Germline V gene data show CDR1 as MNHNS and CDR2 as SASEGT. This CDR3 has 15 residues. Trimming took off 3 bases at V and 1 base at J, with 11 bases between the two ends. The chain's CDR3 is CASSDWRGGTDTQYF. Written as DNA, the CDR3 is TGTGCCAGCAGTGATTGGCGGGGTGGCACAGATACGCAGTATTTT.

This clonotype was seen many times. CDR3 in amino acids: CATRQGGGSEQYF. The CDR3 nucleotides read TGTGCCACCCGGCAAGGGGGAGGGTCCGAGCAGTACTTC. The chain employs TRBV12-3 or TRBV12-4 and TRBJ2-7; D perhaps matches TRBD2 (7 bases). With 10 bases removed from V and 6 bases from J, the gap between germline ends came to 19 bases. This CDR3 is 13 amino acids long.